These 32 T cell receptor beta chains originate from one sample sequenced in a study of response to subunit inactivated influenza vaccine. MiXCR, run by TCRdb on the RT-PCR reads, gives a single entry per CDR3 protein. The data hold about 570,000 distinct CDR3 sequences, with 10% to 12% observed a single time. The same specimen was also included in a second study, on T cells expressing NK-cell markers. This second report adds: UMI-tagged 5'RACE template switching yielded the TCR beta cDNA.

This material consisted of PBMCs from blood, taken on the day of vaccination. The receptors were gathered from a man aged 50 or older who received an inactivated influenza vaccine.

This chain joins TRBV7-2 and TRBJ2-7; 7 nucleotides agree with TRBD2. Germline lookup yields CDR1 SGHTA and CDR2 FQGNSA. Trimming at V came to 5 bases and at J to 6 bases, leaving 7 bases not matched to a gene. The CDR3 covers 13 residues. The CDR3: CASSLSREGEQYF. The CDR3 DNA sequence: TGTGCCAGCAGCCTTAGCAGGGAGGGCGAGCAGTACTTC.

This sequence joins TRBV28 and TRBJ1-2; D perhaps matches TRBD1 (5 bases). V was clipped by 5 bases and J by 2 bases, with 12 bases between them. Germline assignment: CDR1 MDHEN and CDR2 SYDVKM. This CDR3 is 14 amino acids long. The CDR3 DNA sequence: TGTGCCAGCAGTGAGGGACGGACCAACTATGGCTACACCTTC. It translates to CASSEGRTNYGYTF.

The chain links TRBV19 to TRBJ1-1; unclear D gene. This CDR3 contains 13 residues. V was shortened by 5 bases and J by 2 bases, with 9 bases between the two germline ends. Per germline, CDR1 LNHDA and CDR2 SQIVND (reference sequence). The chain's CDR3 is CASSHRLNTEAFF. Here the CDR3 DNA reads TGTGCCAGTAGTCACAGATTAAACACTGAAGCTTTCTTT.

A few counts support this clonotype. The V call is TRBV28, the J call TRBJ2-5; D remains ambiguous. Trimming took 8 bases from V and 6 from J, leaving 10 bases between them. The CDR3 has 11 residues. CDR1 is MDHEN and CDR2 is SYDVKM in the germline V gene. This chain's CDR3 is CASGVGQTQYF. CDR3 DNA sequence: TGTGCCAGCGGGGTAGGACAGACCCAGTACTTC.

The chain is built from TRBV18 and TRBJ2-5; 9 bases are shared with TRBD1. CDR1 is KGHSH and CDR2 is LQKENI in the germline V gene. There are 15 residues in the CDR3. V shed 1 base and J 2 bases; nucleotides not matched to a gene: 2. The CDR3 here is CASSPRQGDQETQYF. In nucleotides, the CDR3 is TGTGCCAGCTCACCACGACAGGGGGATCAAGAGACCCAGTACTTC.

V usage is TRBV7-2 and J usage is TRBJ2-1; D is uncertain. The length of the CDR3 is 16 residues. Germline V gives CDR1 SGHTA, CDR2 FQGNSA. V lost 1 base and J lost 0, with 10 bases in between. The CDR3 loop reads CASSLVNLRSYNEQFF. CDR3 coding DNA: TGTGCCAGCAGCTTAGTCAACCTACGCTCCTACAATGAGCAGTTCTTC.

In this sample, this clonotype turned up a few times. The J gene is TRBJ1-2, the V gene TRBV7-8; 7 positions agree with TRBD1. The V gene end was trimmed by 6 bases and the J gene end by 4 bases; junction bases not matched to a gene: 14. CDR1 is SGHVS and CDR2 is FQNEAQ in the germline V gene. CDR3 length: 16 amino acids. The CDR3 nucleotides are TGTGCCAGCAGGCGAGATACAACAGGGGCTGTCTATGGCTACACCTTC. It encodes CASRRDTTGAVYGYTF.

This clonotype was seen more than once but under ten times. The J gene is TRBJ2-5, the V gene TRBV5-1; TRBD2 might be the D (5 bases). The CDR3 extends over 16 amino acids. The V gene's germline CDR1 is SGHRS and CDR2 YFSETQ. Between the trimmed V and J ends, which lost 0 bases and 2 bases, there was a span of 14 bases. CDR3 DNA: TGCGCCAGCAGCTTGGGAGGGCGGGCCGAACAAGAGACCCAGTACTTC. Translating gives CASSLGGRAEQETQYF.

This clonotype has just a few counts. The genes are TRBV20-1 and TRBJ2-5; TRBD2 agrees at 7 bases. This CDR3 is 14 amino acids long. Looked up from germline, CDR1 is DFQATT and CDR2 is SNEGSKA (reference sequence). V trimming: 0 bases; J trimming: 5 bases; junction bases outside the gene matches: 6. The CDR3 bases are TGCAGTGCTAGAGATCTACTAGCGTTCGAGACCCAGTACTTC. It encodes CSARDLLAFETQYF.

The chain has TRBV20-1 and TRBJ1-4; 8 bases are shared with TRBD1. This CDR3 contains 14 residues. Germline V gene data show CDR1 as DFQATT and CDR2 as SNEGSKA (reference sequence). Germline trimming cut 3 bases from V and 7 bases from J; bases unmatched to any gene: 7. The CDR3 DNA reads as TGCAGTGCTAGCGTCGACAGGGGCGCTGAAAAACTGTTTTTT. Protein product: CSASVDRGAEKLFF.

The rearrangement uses TRBV7-2 and TRBJ2-5, with D possibly matching TRBD2 (7 bases). Looked up from germline, CDR1 is SGHTA and CDR2 is FQGNSA. V was clipped by 5 bases and J by 1 base, with 20 bases between them. CDR3 length equals 17 residues. DNA for the CDR3: TGTGCCAGCAGCCCACGGGGGGCAGTGGTACGCCAAGAGACCCAGTACTTC. It codes for CASSPRGAVVRQETQYF. The full variable domain, its missing parts supplied by reference TRBV7-2 and TRBJ2-5, is GAGVSQSPSNKVTEKGKDVELRCDPISGHTALYWYRQSLGQGLEFLIYFQGNSAPDKSGLPSDRFSAERTGGSVSTLTIQRTQQEDSAVYLCASSPRGAVVRQETQYFGPGTRLLVL.

The chain has TRBV28 and TRBJ1-6; D is uncertain. This CDR3 spans 15 amino acids. Trimming left V 7 bases short and J 0 bases short, with 10 bases between. Germline V gives CDR1 MDHEN, CDR2 SYDVKM. For the CDR3, the DNA is TGTGCCAGCAATATTAGGAGCTCCTATAATTCACCCCTCCACTTT. It encodes CASNIRSSYNSPLHF. Complete variable domain (other parts from reference TRBV28 and TRBJ1-6): DVKVTQSSRYLVKRTGEKVFLECVQDMDHENMFWYRQDPGLGLRLIYFSYDVKMKEKGDIPEGYSVSREKKERFSLILESASTNQTSMYLCASNIRSSYNSPLHFGNGTRLTVT.

V is TRBV5-1 and J is TRBJ2-2; D is unclear. The V gene's germline CDR1 is SGHRS and CDR2 YFSETQ. This CDR3 contains 13 residues. Trimming removed 4 bases at V and 6 bases at J, with 10 bases between. The CDR3 DNA reads TGCGCCAGCAGCAAGATCTCGTCCGGGGAGCTGTTTTTT. Residues: CASSKISSGELFF.

This clonotype was detected a few times. The chain joins TRBV20-1 to TRBJ2-5, with 7 bases aligning to TRBD1. This CDR3 is built from 14 residues. V trimming: 1 base; J trimming: 2 bases; junction bases outside the gene matches: 4. Germline V gene lookup returns CDR1 DFQATT and CDR2 SNEGSKA (reference sequence). CDR3 nucleotide sequence: TGCAGTGCTAGAGGGGTCAGGGGGCAAGAGACCCAGTACTTC. Translated: CSARGVRGQETQYF.

The chain links TRBV7-2 to TRBJ2-3, with D hard to call. CDR3 length: 13 residues. The germline V gene has CDR1 SGHTA and CDR2 FQGNSA. V was cut by 5 bases and J by 1 base, with 7 bases left in between. CDR3 DNA: TGTGCCAGCAGCCATGGAGGCACAGATACGCAGTATTTT. Its translation: CASSHGGTDTQYF.

The gene calls are TRBV7-2 and TRBJ2-7, with D perhaps TRBD1 (6 bases). Trimming removed 4 bases at V and 5 bases at J, with 12 bases between. There are 13 residues in the CDR3. Germline V gives CDR1 SGHTA, CDR2 FQGNSA. Here the CDR3 reads CASSSGTSDEQYF. Written as DNA, the CDR3 is TGTGCCAGCAGCTCCGGGACAAGCGACGAGCAGTACTTC.

V gene TRBV6-2 or TRBV6-3 combines with J gene TRBJ2-3, with a tentative D call TRBD2 (6 bases). Germline CDR1 and CDR2: MNHEY and SVGEGT. Trimming took off 10 bases at V and 6 bases at J, with 11 bases between the two ends. The CDR3 has 11 amino acids. This CDR3 reads CATGSRDTQYF. The CDR3 nucleotides are TGTGCCACCGGGAGTCGTGATACGCAGTATTTT.

The V call is TRBV4-3, the J call TRBJ2-7; D is undetermined. The CDR3 extends over 13 amino acids. Trimming shortened V by 4 bases and J by 3 bases, and 10 bases separated the two germline ends. Germline CDR1 is LGHNA and CDR2 is YSLEER. CDR3 in amino acids: CASSLQTNYEQYF. The CDR3 DNA follows: TGCGCCAGCAGCCTTCAGACGAACTACGAGCAGTACTTC.

The rearrangement uses TRBV30 and TRBJ1-4; D is uncertain. In germline, CDR1 is GTSNPN, CDR2 SVGIG (reference sequence). The germline V and J ends were trimmed by 0 bases and 5 bases, with 4 bases remaining between them. This CDR3 spans 12 amino acids. The CDR3 region is CAWSVGNEKLFF. CDR3 in DNA: TGTGCCTGGAGTGTCGGAAATGAAAAACTGTTTTTT.

The chain joins TRBV29-1 to TRBJ2-3, with D unclear. The CDR3 consists of 15 residues. Germline assignment: CDR1 SQVTM and CDR2 ANQGSEA. V shed 5 bases and J shed 0 bases, with 15 bases lying between them. The CDR3, as DNA: TGCAGCGTTCCGTCGGATTCCAAGAGCACAGATACGCAGTATTTT. Translated, it gives CSVPSDSKSTDTQYF.

This chain connects TRBV28 to TRBJ2-4, with TRBD1 identical over 7 bases. Trimming at V came to 6 bases and at J to 5 bases, leaving 10 bases not matched to a gene. The CDR3 consists of 15 residues. In germline, CDR1 is MDHEN, CDR2 SYDVKM. The CDR3: CASSFVDRAQNIQYF. The CDR3 bases are TGTGCCAGCAGCTTCGTCGACAGGGCCCAAAACATTCAGTACTTC.

The rearrangement joins TRBV20-1 to TRBJ2-7; the D gene is possibly TRBD2 (5 bases). CDR3 length: 14 amino acids. The V end was cut by 2 bases, the J end by 3 bases, with 14 bases between. Germline V gene sequence: CDR1 DFQATT, CDR2 SNEGSKA (reference sequence). The CDR3 reads CSARMPSSVYEQYF. The DNA for the CDR3 is TGCAGTGCTAGAATGCCTAGCTCGGTCTACGAGCAGTACTTC.

This clonotype was counted only a few times. The V gene is TRBV6-1, the J gene TRBJ2-3; the D is unclear. This CDR3 has 15 residues. The germline V gene encodes CDR1 MNHNS and CDR2 SASEGT. Trimming cost V 2 bases and J 4 bases, with 13 bases left between them. The CDR3 region is CASSENPYTSDTQYF. For the CDR3, the DNA is TGTGCCAGCAGTGAAAACCCATACACCTCAGATACGCAGTATTTT.

This clonotype has only a few counts. The rearrangement uses TRBV4-3 and TRBJ2-7; D remains ambiguous. The V and J ends lost 0 bases and 3 bases respectively, with 15 bases between them. Per the germline V gene, CDR1 is LGHNA and CDR2 is YSLEER. This CDR3 has 16 residues. CDR3 protein: CASSQDIWGRIYEQYF. Here the CDR3 DNA reads TGCGCCAGCAGCCAAGATATTTGGGGAAGAATCTACGAGCAGTACTTC.

This clonotype was counted many times. V gene TRBV6-1 combines with J gene TRBJ2-2, with 7 bases aligning to TRBD1. Germline loops: CDR1 MNHNS, CDR2 SASEGT. The V segment lost 7 bases and the J segment 0 bases; nucleotides outside the gene matches: 5. CDR3 length: 15 residues. The DNA for the CDR3 is TGTGCCAGCACTACCGGGACAGCGAACACCGGGGAGCTGTTTTTT. As protein: CASTTGTANTGELFF.

This clonotype was counted only a few times. V is TRBV20-1 and J is TRBJ2-2; unclear D gene. The CDR3 sequence is 14 residues long. Trimming shortened V by 3 bases and J by 0 bases, and 8 bases separated the two germline ends. CDR1 and CDR2 from the germline V gene are DFQATT and SNEGSKA (reference sequence). Written as DNA, the CDR3 is TGCAGTGCTAGGAGGAGCGCGAACACCGGGGAGCTGTTTTTT. It yields the protein CSARRSANTGELFF.

J is TRBJ2-3 and V is TRBV12-3 or TRBV12-4, with 7 nucleotides matching TRBD2. With V trimmed by 3 bases and J by 0 bases, 6 bases remained unmatched. This CDR3 contains 16 residues. The CDR3 DNA reads as TGTGCCAGCAGTTTGTCTCTGCGGGGGAGCACAGATACGCAGTATTTT. Its protein product is CASSLSLRGSTDTQYF.

The CDR3 is CASRWDGVGGTDTQYF. In DNA form, the CDR3 reads TGTGCCAGCAGGTGGGACGGGGTTGGCGGAACAGATACGCAGTATTTT. The chain recombines TRBV6-1 with TRBJ2-3; D tentatively reads TRBD1 or TRBD2 (5 bases each). CDR1 MNHNS and CDR2 SASEGT come from the germline V gene. The germline V and J ends were trimmed by 6 bases and 3 bases, with 19 bases remaining between them. CDR3 length equals 16 residues.

This clonotype was recorded many times. The chain combines TRBV7-8 with TRBJ2-1; 10 bases are a match to TRBD1. V shed 0 bases and J 2 bases; nucleotides not matched to a gene: 4. The CDR3 has 17 residues. Germline assignment: CDR1 SGHVS and CDR2 FQNEAQ. For the CDR3, the DNA is TGTGCCAGCAGCTTAGCCCAGGGGACAGGGGCCTACAATGAGCAGTTCTTC. Protein product: CASSLAQGTGAYNEQFF.

This chain joins TRBV7-2 and TRBJ2-5; a possible D gene is TRBD1 (5 bases). V was shortened by 2 bases and J by 5 bases, with 12 bases between the two germline ends. The length of the CDR3 is 14 residues. The germline CDR1 and CDR2 sequences are SGHTA and FQGNSA. CDR3 DNA sequence: TGTGCCAGCAGCTTATATGGGGCGCGTGAGACCCAGTACTTC. This translates into CASSLYGARETQYF.

This clonotype was seen a handful of times. DNA of the CDR3: TGTGCCAGCAGCTTGGAGTACAGGTACGAGCAGTACTTC. It is translated as CASSLEYRYEQYF. V usage is TRBV5-5 and J usage is TRBJ2-7, with D perhaps matching TRBD1 (5 bases). The CDR3 runs to 13 residues. V was cut by 0 bases and J by 4 bases, with 8 bases left in between. Germline V gene lookup returns CDR1 SGHKS and CDR2 YYEKEE (reference sequence).

This clonotype was seen a handful of times. The chain carries TRBV19 and TRBJ2-7; 10 bases match TRBD1. Losses at the gene ends were 7 bases for V and 2 bases for J; bases not matched to a gene: 8. Germline V lookup: CDR1 LNHDA, CDR2 SQIVND (reference sequence). The CDR3 covers 15 residues. The CDR3 loop is CASTKAGTGAYEQYF. The CDR3 nucleotides are TGTGCCAGTACCAAAGCCGGGACAGGGGCCTACGAGCAGTACTTC.